This T cell receptor (beta chain) was documented in a study of long-term antiretroviral therapy in people with HIV. Germline CDR1 SGHKS, CDR2 YYEKEE (reference sequence). The V gene end was trimmed by 6 bases and the J gene end by 3 bases; junction bases not matched to a gene: 11. CDR3 size: 15 residues. Findings of the study overall: When set beside controls, HIV repertoires had CDR3 length ranges that were narrower. At every time point, clones expanded before ART dominated the repertoire.

Of note for this clone: The antigen is undetermined.

They ran version v3.0 of the immunoSEQ assay at survey level. This table comes from immunoSEQ multiplex PCR, and its TCRdb copy is limited to in-frame clones, with some not included. The sample records 34,000 or so clones, over 85% being singletons. The United States was where all participants with HIV were treated. Held in samples before DNA extraction were about 0.85-11 million cryopreserved PBMC. This specimen consisted of unsorted PBMCs, obtained 5.1 years after starting antiretroviral therapy. The TCR sequence derives from a woman aged 45-65 years with HIV. J is TRBJ2-5 and V is TRBV5-5; 7 positions agree with TRBD2. The CDR3 reads CASTRREGREETQYF. The CDR3 DNA sequence: TGTGCCAGCACTAGGAGGGAGGGTAGGGAAGAGACCCAGTACTTC. Combining the CDR3 with reference TRBV5-5 and TRBJ2-5 gives the whole variable domain DAGVTQSPTHLIKTRGQQVTLRCSPISGHKSVSWYQQVLGQGPQFIFQYYEKEERGRGNFPDRFSARQFPNYSSELNVNALLLGDSALYLCASTRREGREETQYFGPGTRLLVL.